The entry below gives a single TCR beta chain sequence along with its context. The antigen remains undetermined. The CDR3 runs 14 residues. The ends were cut back, 5 bases at V and 0 bases at J, with 9 bases in the middle. CDR1 and CDR2 (germline): SGHRS, YFSETQ. Researchers ran the PCR with 60 Vbeta and 13 Jbeta primers. The protocol was immunoSEQ multiplex PCR, while the TCRdb copy is restricted to in-frame clones and leaves out a portion. The table shows roughly 110,000 clones, with around 74% occurring only once. This sample was included in a study of cytomegalovirus exposure and HLA in healthy donors. The study's findings and limits: Specificity of a few CMV-associated chains for CMV antigens was verified in vitro.

Sequenced sample: PBMCs. The rearrangement uses TRBV5-1 and TRBJ1-3; unclear D gene. The sequence came from a woman between 40 and 50 years old in good health and CMV-seropositive. The CDR3 spells CASRERPSGNTIYF. The CDR3 DNA reads TGCGCCAGCAGAGAGCGACCCTCTGGAAACACCATATATTTT.